This TCR beta chain was profiled in a study of identical twins. Using its own MiXCR run on the 5' RACE reads, TCRdb lists one record per CDR3 protein. The sample has about 390,000 distinct CDR3 sequences, approximately 10% seen once. There are a few counts of this clonotype. No donor was unhealthy or non-Caucasian. Sequenced sample: naive T cells sorted from blood. This receptor was identified in a woman aged 45-60 years in good health.

The CDR3 region has the DNA TGTGCCAGCAGCCCCGCTAGCGGCTCCTACGAGCAGTACTTC. Residues: CASSPASGSYEQYF. This rearrangement joins TRBV4-2 to TRBJ2-7; 7 nucleotides line up with TRBD2. The V gene end was trimmed by 4 bases and the J gene end by 0 bases; junction bases not matched to a gene: 3. The CDR3 sequence is 14 residues long. Per the germline V gene, CDR1 is LGHNA and CDR2 is YNFKEQ.